These 10 T cell receptor beta chains originate from one sample sequenced in a study of shared clonotypes between healthy human individuals. Using immunoSEQ multiplex PCR, the repertoire was profiled, and TCRdb retains in-frame clones only, with some absent. The data contain more than 850,000 clones, approximately 80% of them singletons. Sequenced material: memory CD4+ T cells from PBMCs. Subset denoted: CD45RA-negative fraction. Receptors originate from a man younger than 35 in good health. Some clones in this sample may be carry-over from other donors' samples.

V is TRBV18 and J is TRBJ2-1; either TRBD1 or TRBD2 may supply D (7 bases each). The CDR3 consists of 11 residues. Germline loops: CDR1 KGHSH, CDR2 LQKENI. V was trimmed by 10 bases and J by 7 bases, leaving 11 bases between them. CDR3 protein: CATQGGNEQFF. In nucleotides, the CDR3 is TGTGCCACCCAGGGGGGGAATGAGCAGTTCTTC.

CDR3 nucleotide sequence: TGTGCCAGCCTAGCGGGATTTGTGAGGGCAGATACGCAGTATTTT. Translating it yields CASLAGFVRADTQYF. The chain couples TRBV6-1 to TRBJ2-3, with TRBD2 identical over 9 bases. This CDR3 is 15 amino acids long. Germline V CDR1 and CDR2: MNHNS, SASEGT. Trimming removed 8 bases from V and 4 bases from J; junction bases left unmatched: 10.

The gene calls are TRBV28 and TRBJ1-3; possibly TRBD1 for D (6 bases). Germline-derived CDR1 and CDR2 are MDHEN and SYDVKM. V was shortened by 3 bases and J by 1 base, with 13 bases between the two germline ends. The CDR3 loop spans 16 amino acids. This chain's CDR3 is CASSFRGEGSGNTIYF. The CDR3 DNA reads TGTGCCAGCAGTTTCAGGGGAGAAGGGTCTGGAAACACCATATATTTT.

This clone appeared a single time. The genes are TRBV25-1 and TRBJ1-1, with 9 bases fitting TRBD1. The CDR3 loop spans 15 amino acids. J lost 7 bases, V lost 8 bases, and 14 bases had no gene match. In germline, CDR1 is MGHDK, CDR2 SYGVNS. The DNA for the CDR3 is TGTGCCAGCGCACCTACTCAAGGGACAGGGAATGAAGCTTTCTTT. Protein product: CASAPTQGTGNEAFF.

The chain recombines TRBV6-5 with TRBJ1-1, with no clear D. V was pared by 8 bases and J by 0 bases, with 7 bases between. CDR3 length equals 12 residues. Germline V gene lookup returns CDR1 MNHEY and CDR2 SVGAGI. Here the CDR3 DNA reads TGTGCCAGCGCCCGCCTGAACACTGAAGCTTTCTTT. Amino acid sequence: CASARLNTEAFF.

The V and J genes are TRBV4-2 and TRBJ2-7; D unresolved. CDR1 LGHNA and CDR2 YNFKEQ come from the germline V gene. V lost 2 bases and J 4 bases, leaving 6 bases between the germline ends. The CDR3 loop spans 12 amino acids. CDR3 bases: TGTGCCAGCAGCCAAACCTTATACGAGCAGTACTTC. It is translated as CASSQTLYEQYF.

CDR3 loop: CASIAGALPGELFF. The CDR3 DNA is TGTGCCAGCATAGCGGGGGCGCTTCCCGGGGAGCTGTTTTTT. The genes are TRBV28 and TRBJ2-2, with 9 bases matching TRBD2. V trimming: 7 bases; J trimming: 6 bases; junction bases outside the gene matches: 6. Germline CDR1 is MDHEN and CDR2 is SYDVKM. This CDR3 contains 14 residues.

For this clone: The sample holds other DNA sequences that translate to the same CDR3. Here the CDR3 reads CASSQGGLSYEQYF. The CDR3 DNA is TGTGCCAGCAGCCAAGGCGGGTTAAGCTACGAGCAGTACTTC. The V gene is TRBV4-2, the J gene TRBJ2-7, with D perhaps matching TRBD2 (5 bases). Trimming removed 1 base from V and 3 bases from J, with 10 bases in between. The length of the CDR3 is 14 residues. CDR1 is LGHNA, CDR2 YNFKEQ, per germline.

In nucleotides, the CDR3 is TGTGCCAGCAGTCTCGGACAGGATGGCACTGAAGCTTTCTTT. Translating gives CASSLGQDGTEAFF. The V gene is TRBV28, the J gene TRBJ1-1; 7 nucleotides agree with TRBD1. CDR3 length equals 14 residues. The V gene's germline CDR1 is MDHEN and CDR2 SYDVKM. V was clipped by 5 bases and J by 4 bases; unmatched bases: 7.

The rearrangement uses TRBV11-2 and TRBJ2-1, with 10 nucleotides matching TRBD2. Trimming cost V 5 bases and J 4 bases; bases outside gene matches: 11. CDR1 and CDR2 (germline): SGHAT, FQNNGV. CDR3 length equals 17 residues. This chain's CDR3 is CASSRGGLAGVYNEQFF. In DNA, the CDR3 is TGTGCCAGCAGCAGGGGTGGGCTAGCGGGAGTTTACAATGAGCAGTTCTTC.